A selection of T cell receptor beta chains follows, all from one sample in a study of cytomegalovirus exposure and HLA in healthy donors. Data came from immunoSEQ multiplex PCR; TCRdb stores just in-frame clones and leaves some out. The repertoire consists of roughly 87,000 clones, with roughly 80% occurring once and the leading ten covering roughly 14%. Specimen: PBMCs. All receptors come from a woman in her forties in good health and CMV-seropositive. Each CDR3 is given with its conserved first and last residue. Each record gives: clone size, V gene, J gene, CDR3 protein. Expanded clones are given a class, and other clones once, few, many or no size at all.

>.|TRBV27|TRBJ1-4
CATRGGPLGSNEKLFF
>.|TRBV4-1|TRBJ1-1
CASSQDEIGVGVDTEAFF
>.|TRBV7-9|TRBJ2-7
CASSPSHRRQGRDEQYF
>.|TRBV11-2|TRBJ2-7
CASSLSGSYEQYF
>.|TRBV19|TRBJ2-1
CASSTLAGGRNEQFF
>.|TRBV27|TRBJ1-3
CASSVQGPYSGNTIYF
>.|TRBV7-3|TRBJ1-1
CASSLTQENTEAFF
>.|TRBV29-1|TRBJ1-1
CSVGSGQLYPGAFF
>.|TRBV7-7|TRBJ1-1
CASSPITLGGTEAFF
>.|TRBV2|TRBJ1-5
CASSVEGGNQPQHF
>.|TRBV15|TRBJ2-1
CATSRDFGGASSYNEQFF
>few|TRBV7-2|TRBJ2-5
CASGPGVFQETQYF
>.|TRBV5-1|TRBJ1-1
CASSPPDRNTEAFF
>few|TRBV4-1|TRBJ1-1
CASSQDGTGVNTEAFF
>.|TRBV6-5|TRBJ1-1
CASSYSTAGRAEAFF
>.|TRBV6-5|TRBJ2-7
CASSPSDRPPYEQYF
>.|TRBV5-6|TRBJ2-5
CASSSLGPAMETQYF
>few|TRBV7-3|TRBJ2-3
CASSLTGRTDTQYF
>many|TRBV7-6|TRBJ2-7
CASSWGQYYEQYF
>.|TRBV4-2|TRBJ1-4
CASSRPKGSTNEKLFF
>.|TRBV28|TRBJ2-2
CASSPQGVGELFF
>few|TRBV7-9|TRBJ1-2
CASSFGEGYGYTF
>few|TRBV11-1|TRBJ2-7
CASSSGPHFTAYEQYF
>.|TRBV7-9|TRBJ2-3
CASSLLYGRASDTQYF
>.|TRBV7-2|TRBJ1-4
CASSTRVGEKLFF
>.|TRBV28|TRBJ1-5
CASSLWDRGLESNQPQHF
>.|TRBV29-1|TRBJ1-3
CSGDTGNTIYF